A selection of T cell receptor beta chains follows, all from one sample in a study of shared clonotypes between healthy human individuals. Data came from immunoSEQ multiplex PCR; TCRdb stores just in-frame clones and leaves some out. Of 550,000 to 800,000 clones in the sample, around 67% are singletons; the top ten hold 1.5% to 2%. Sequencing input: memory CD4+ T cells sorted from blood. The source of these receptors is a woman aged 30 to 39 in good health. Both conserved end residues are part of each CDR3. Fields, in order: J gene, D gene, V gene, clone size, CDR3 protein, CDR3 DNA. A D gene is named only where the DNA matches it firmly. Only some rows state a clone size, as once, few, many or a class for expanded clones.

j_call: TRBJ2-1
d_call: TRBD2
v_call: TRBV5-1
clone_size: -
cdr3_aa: CASSLTSGSYNEQFF
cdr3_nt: TGCGCCAGCAGCCTGACTAGCGGATCCTACAATGAGCAGTTCTTC

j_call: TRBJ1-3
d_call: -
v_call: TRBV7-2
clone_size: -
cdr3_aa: CASSLASRGQRNTIYF
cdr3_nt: TGTGCCAGCAGCTTAGCGTCCCGGGGGCAAAGAAACACCATATATTTT

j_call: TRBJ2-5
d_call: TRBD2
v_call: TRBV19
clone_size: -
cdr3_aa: CASSDLAGAGRETQYF
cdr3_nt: TGTGCCAGTAGTGACTTAGCGGGAGCGGGTCGAGAGACCCAGTACTTC

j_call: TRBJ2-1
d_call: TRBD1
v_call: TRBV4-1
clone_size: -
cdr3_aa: CASRDRGPYNEQFF
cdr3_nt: TGCGCCAGCCGGGACAGGGGCCCCTACAATGAGCAGTTCTTC

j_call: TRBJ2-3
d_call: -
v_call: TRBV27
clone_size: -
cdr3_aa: CASKRGERTDTQYF
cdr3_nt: TGTGCCAGCAAACGCGGGGAGCGCACAGATACGCAGTATTTT

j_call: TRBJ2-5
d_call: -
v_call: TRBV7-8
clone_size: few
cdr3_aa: CASSSIGSKETQYF
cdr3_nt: TGTGCCAGCAGCTCAATCGGGAGTAAAGAGACCCAGTACTTC

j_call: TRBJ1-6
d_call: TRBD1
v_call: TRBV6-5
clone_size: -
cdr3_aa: CASSRTGWSPLHF
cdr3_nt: TGTGCCAGCAGTAGGACAGGGTGGTCACCCCTCCACTTT

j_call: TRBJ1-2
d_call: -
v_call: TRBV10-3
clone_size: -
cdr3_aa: CAISETGLSGGYTF
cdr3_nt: TGTGCCATCAGTGAGACAGGCCTAAGTGGAGGCTACACCTTC

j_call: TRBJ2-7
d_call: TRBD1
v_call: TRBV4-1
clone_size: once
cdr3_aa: CASSQGSRGLSYEQYF
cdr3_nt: TGCGCCAGCAGCCAAGGCTCCAGGGGGCTCTCCTACGAGCAGTACTTC

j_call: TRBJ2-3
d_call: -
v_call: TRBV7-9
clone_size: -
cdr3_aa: CASSFQHLLATDTQYF
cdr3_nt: TGTGCCAGCAGCTTCCAACACCTCCTTGCCACAGATACGCAGTATTTT

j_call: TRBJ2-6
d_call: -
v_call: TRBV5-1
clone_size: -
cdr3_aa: CASSFGVAGANVLTF
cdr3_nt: TGCGCCAGCAGCTTTGGGGTTGCTGGGGCCAACGTCCTGACTTTC

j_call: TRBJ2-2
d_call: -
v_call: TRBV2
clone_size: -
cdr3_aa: CASTIGTGELFF
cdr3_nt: TGTGCCAGCACCATAGGCACCGGGGAGCTGTTTTTT